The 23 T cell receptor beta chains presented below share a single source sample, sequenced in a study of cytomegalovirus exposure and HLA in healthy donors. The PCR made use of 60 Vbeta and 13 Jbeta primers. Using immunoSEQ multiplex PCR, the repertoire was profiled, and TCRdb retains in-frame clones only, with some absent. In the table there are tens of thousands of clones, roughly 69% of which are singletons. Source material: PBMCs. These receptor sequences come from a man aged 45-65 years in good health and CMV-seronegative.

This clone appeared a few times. CDR3: CASSPGTRFYEQYF. The CDR3 DNA follows: TGTGCCAGCTCACCCGGGACAAGATTCTACGAGCAGTACTTC. This rearrangement joins TRBV18 to TRBJ2-7; D may be TRBD1 (6 bases). Germline V gene lookup returns CDR1 KGHSH and CDR2 LQKENI. The CDR3 extends over 14 amino acids. Trimming left V 3 bases short and J 3 bases short, with 12 bases between.

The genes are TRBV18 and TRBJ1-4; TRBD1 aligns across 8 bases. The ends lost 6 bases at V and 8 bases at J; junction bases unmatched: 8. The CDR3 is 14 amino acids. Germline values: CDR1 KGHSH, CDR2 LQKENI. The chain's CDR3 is CASSLLDRVEKLFF. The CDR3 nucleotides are TGTGCCAGCTCTTTACTGGACAGGGTCGAAAAACTGTTTTTT.

The CDR3, as DNA: TGTGCCAGCAGCTCCCCGGGACTAGGCACAGATACGCAGTATTTT. This encodes CASSSPGLGTDTQYF. This chain joins TRBV9 and TRBJ2-3, with 8 bases identical to TRBD2. V dropped 4 bases and J dropped 1; count of bases not matched to a gene: 5. Germline V gene lookup returns CDR1 SGDLS and CDR2 YYNGEE. This CDR3 is 15 amino acids long.

The CDR3 DNA reads TGTGCCAGCAGCTTAGTGAGGGAAACTGAAGCTTTCTTT. Protein sequence: CASSLVRETEAFF. The chain employs TRBV11-2 and TRBJ1-1, with unresolved D. The CDR3 consists of 13 residues. CDR1 is SGHAT, CDR2 FQNNGV, per germline. Deletions cut 1 base from V and 5 bases from J, with 8 bases between.

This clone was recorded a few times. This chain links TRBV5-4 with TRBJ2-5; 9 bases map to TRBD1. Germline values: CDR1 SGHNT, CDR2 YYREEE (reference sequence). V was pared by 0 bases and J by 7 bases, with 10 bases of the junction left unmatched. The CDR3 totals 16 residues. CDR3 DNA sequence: TGTGCCAGCAGCTTGGACCGGGACAGGGATACGGGGACCCAGTACTTC. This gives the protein CASSLDRDRDTGTQYF.

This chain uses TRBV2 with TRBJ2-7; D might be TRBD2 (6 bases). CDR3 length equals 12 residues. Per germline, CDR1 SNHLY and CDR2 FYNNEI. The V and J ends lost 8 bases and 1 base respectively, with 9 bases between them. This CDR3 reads CASGRQSYEQYF. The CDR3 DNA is TGTGCCAGCGGGAGGCAGTCCTACGAGCAGTACTTC.

CDR3 protein: CASRESGYNSPLHF. CDR3 DNA sequence: TGTGCCAGCCGAGAGTCAGGGTATAATTCACCCCTCCACTTT. The chain links TRBV28 to TRBJ1-6; D is possibly TRBD1 (5 bases). Germline V gives CDR1 MDHEN, CDR2 SYDVKM. Trimming cost V 8 bases and J 4 bases, with 12 bases left between them. This CDR3 comprises 14 residues. The whole variable domain, remainder taken from reference TRBV28 and TRBJ1-6, is DVKVTQSSRYLVKRTGEKVFLECVQDMDHENMFWYRQDPGLGLRLIYFSYDVKMKEKGDIPEGYSVSREKKERFSLILESASTNQTSMYLCASRESGYNSPLHFGNGTRLTVT.

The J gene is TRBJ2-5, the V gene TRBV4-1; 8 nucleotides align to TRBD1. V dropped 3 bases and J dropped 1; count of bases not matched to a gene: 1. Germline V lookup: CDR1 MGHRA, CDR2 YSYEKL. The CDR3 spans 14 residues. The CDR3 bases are TGCGCCAGCAGCCAGACAGGGGTCCAAGAGACCCAGTACTTC. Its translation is CASSQTGVQETQYF.

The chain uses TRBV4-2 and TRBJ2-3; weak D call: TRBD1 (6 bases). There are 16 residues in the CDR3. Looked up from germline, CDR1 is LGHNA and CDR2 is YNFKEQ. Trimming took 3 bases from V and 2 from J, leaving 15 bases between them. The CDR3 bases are TGTGCCAGCAGCCACGCCAGGGGCGCGCCCACAGATACGCAGTATTTT. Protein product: CASSHARGAPTDTQYF.

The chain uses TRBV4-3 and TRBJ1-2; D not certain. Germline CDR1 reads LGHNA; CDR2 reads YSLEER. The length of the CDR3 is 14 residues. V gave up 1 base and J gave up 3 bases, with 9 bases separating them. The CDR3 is CASSQARQDYGYTF. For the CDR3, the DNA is TGCGCCAGCAGCCAAGCCCGACAAGACTATGGCTACACCTTC.

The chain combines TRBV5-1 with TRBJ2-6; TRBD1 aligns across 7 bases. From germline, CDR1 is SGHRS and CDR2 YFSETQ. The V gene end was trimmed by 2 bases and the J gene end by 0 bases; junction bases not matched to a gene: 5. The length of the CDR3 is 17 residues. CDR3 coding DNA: TGCGCCAGCAGCTTTCTCGGGACAGACTCTGGGGCCAACGTCCTGACTTTC. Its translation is CASSFLGTDSGANVLTF.

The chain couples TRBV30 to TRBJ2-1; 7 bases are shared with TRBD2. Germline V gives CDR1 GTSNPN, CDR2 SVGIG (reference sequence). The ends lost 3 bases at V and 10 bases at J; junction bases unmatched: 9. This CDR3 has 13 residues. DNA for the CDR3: TGTGCCTGGAGCCTAGCGGCAGCGGGCGAGCAGTTCTTC. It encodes CAWSLAAAGEQFF.

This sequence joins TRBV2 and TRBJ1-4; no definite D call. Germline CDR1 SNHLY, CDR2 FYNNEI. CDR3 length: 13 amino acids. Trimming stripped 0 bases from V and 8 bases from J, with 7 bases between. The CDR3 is CASSEALREKLFF. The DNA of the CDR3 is TGTGCCAGCAGTGAAGCTCTCCGGGAAAAACTGTTTTTT.

The CDR3 here is CAWTPSDSYEQYV. DNA of the CDR3: TGTGCCTGGACCCCTAGCGACTCCTACGAGCAGTACGTC. The rearrangement uses TRBV30 and TRBJ2-7; D is perhaps TRBD2 (6 bases). The CDR3 is 13 residues long. Germline CDR1 and CDR2: GTSNPN and SVGIG (reference sequence). Trimming pared 4 bases from V and 0 bases from J, leaving 10 bases between.

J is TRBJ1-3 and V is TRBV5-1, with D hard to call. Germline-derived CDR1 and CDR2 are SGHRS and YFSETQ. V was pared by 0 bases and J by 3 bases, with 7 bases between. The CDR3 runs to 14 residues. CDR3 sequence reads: CASSLAGNGNTIYF. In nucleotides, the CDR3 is TGCGCCAGCAGCTTGGCAGGAAATGGAAACACCATATATTTT. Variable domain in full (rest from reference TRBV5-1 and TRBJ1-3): KAGVTQTPRYLIKTRGQQVTLSCSPISGHRSVSWYQQTPGQGLQFLFEYFSETQRNKGNFPGRFSGRQFSNSRSEMNVSTLELGDSALYLCASSLAGNGNTIYFGEGSWLTVV.

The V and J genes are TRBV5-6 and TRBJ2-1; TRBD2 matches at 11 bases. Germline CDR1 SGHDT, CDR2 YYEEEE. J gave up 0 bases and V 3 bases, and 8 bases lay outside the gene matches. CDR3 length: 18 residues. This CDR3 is CASSSGTSGRSSYNEQFF. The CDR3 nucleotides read TGTGCCAGCAGCTCCGGGACTAGCGGACGAAGCTCCTACAATGAGCAGTTCTTC.

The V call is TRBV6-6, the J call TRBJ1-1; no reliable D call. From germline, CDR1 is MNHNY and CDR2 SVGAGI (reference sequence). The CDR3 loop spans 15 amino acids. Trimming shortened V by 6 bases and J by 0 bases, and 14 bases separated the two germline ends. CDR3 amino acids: CASSLLVSVNTEAFF. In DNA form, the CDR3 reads TGTGCCAGCAGCCTTCTCGTCAGCGTGAACACTGAAGCTTTCTTT.

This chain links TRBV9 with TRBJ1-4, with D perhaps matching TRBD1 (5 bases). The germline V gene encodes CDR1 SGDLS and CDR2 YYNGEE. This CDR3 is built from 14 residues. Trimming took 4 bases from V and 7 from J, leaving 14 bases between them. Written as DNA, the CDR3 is TGTGCCAGCAGCAGACAGTCGGCCGGTGAAAAACTGTTTTTT. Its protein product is CASSRQSAGEKLFF. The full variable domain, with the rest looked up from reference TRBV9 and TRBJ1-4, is DSGVTQTPKHLITATGQRVTLRCSPRSGDLSVYWYQQSLDQGLQFLIQYYNGEERAKGNILERFSAQQFPDLHSELNLSSLELGDSALYFCASSRQSAGEKLFFGSGTQLSVL.

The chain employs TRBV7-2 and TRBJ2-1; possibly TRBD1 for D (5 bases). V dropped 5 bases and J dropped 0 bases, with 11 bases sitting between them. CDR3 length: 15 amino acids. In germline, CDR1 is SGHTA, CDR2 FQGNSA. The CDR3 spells CASSPDMSSYNEQFF. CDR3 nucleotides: TGTGCCAGCAGCCCGGACATGAGCTCCTACAATGAGCAGTTCTTC.

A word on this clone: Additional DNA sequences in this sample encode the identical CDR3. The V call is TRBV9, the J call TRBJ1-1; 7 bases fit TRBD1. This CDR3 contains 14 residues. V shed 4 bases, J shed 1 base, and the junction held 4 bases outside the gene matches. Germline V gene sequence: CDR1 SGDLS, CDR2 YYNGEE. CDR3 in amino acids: CASSTTGANTEAFF. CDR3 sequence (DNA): TGTGCCAGCAGCACAACAGGGGCGAACACTGAAGCTTTCTTT.

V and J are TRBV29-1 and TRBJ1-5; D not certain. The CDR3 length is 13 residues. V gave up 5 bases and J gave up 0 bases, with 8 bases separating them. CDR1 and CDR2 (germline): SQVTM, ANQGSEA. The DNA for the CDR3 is TGCAGCGTTCAGAAGAATAGCAATCAGCCCCAGCATTTT. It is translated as CSVQKNSNQPQHF.

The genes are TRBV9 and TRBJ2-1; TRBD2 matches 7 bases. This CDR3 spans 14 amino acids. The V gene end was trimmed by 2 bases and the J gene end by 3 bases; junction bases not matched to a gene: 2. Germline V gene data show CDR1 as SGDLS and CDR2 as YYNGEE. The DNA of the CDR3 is TGTGCCAGCAGCGTCTCGGGGGGCTACAATGAGCAGTTCTTC. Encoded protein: CASSVSGGYNEQFF.

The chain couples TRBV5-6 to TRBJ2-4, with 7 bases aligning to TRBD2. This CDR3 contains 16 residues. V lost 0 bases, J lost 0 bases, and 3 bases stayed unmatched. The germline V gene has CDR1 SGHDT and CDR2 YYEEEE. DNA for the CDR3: TGTGCCAGCAGCTTGGCCGGGAGGCTAGCCAAAAACATTCAGTACTTC. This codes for CASSLAGRLAKNIQYF.